This passage covers 6 T cell receptor beta chains from one sample sequenced in a study of blood T cell repertoires in COVID-19. Measured with immunoSEQ multiplex PCR; TCRdb has only the in-frame clones, and not every one. The repertoire holds roughly 410,000 clones, approximately 90% seen once, with less than 2% in the top ten. The sequencing sample was made of peripheral blood. These receptors were collected from a woman in her thirties or forties with COVID-19, enrolled during active disease.

This sequence joins TRBV3-1 (or the pseudogene TRBV3-2) and TRBJ1-3; the D gene is possibly TRBD1 (6 bases). The CDR3 consists of 14 residues. The V end lost 6 bases, the J end lost 1 base, and 10 bases lay between the germline ends. The V gene's germline CDR1 is LGHDT and CDR2 YNNKEL (reference sequence). CDR3 sequence reads: CASSYTGSGNTIYF. The CDR3, as DNA: TGTGCCAGCAGTTACACAGGGTCTGGAAACACCATATATTTT.

V is TRBV28 and J is TRBJ1-1; 7 positions match TRBD1. Germline V lookup: CDR1 MDHEN, CDR2 SYDVKM. This CDR3 contains 14 residues. V was pared by 7 bases and J by 6 bases, with 11 bases of the junction left unmatched. CDR3: CASTRQGGRAEAFF. In DNA, the CDR3 is TGTGCCAGCACCAGACAGGGTGGACGAGCTGAAGCTTTCTTT.

The chain carries TRBV7-9 and TRBJ1-6; possibly TRBD1 for D (5 bases). The V and J ends lost 8 bases and 7 bases respectively, with 9 bases between them. CDR1 SEHNR and CDR2 FQNEAQ come from the germline V gene (reference sequence). The CDR3 spans 12 residues. The CDR3 bases are TGTGCCAGCGGCGGGGGGAATTCACCCCTCCACTTT. Amino acid sequence: CASGGGNSPLHF.

The rearrangement uses TRBV4-3 and TRBJ2-1, with TRBD2 matching over 7 bases. The CDR3 is made up of 13 amino acids. CDR1 is LGHNA and CDR2 is YSLEER in the germline V gene. V lost 1 base to trimming and J lost 9 bases; unmatched junction nucleotides: 3. The CDR3 DNA reads as TGCGCCAGCAGCCAAGTTGGGAGGGGTGAGCAGTTCTTC. It yields the protein CASSQVGRGEQFF.

The V gene is TRBV6-5, the J gene TRBJ2-2, with TRBD1 as a possible D gene (6 bases). The CDR3 extends over 15 amino acids. Germline loops: CDR1 MNHEY, CDR2 SVGAGI. V lost 8 bases and J 3 bases, leaving 16 bases between the germline ends. This CDR3 reads CASRRQVGDTGELFF. The CDR3 DNA follows: TGTGCCAGCCGACGACAGGTCGGTGACACCGGGGAGCTGTTTTTT.

The rearrangement joins TRBV7-3 to TRBJ2-7; 8 bases map to TRBD1. Germline lookup yields CDR1 SGHTA and CDR2 FQGTGA. J was trimmed by 3 bases and V by 1 base; bases with no gene match: 5. There are 15 residues in the CDR3. CDR3 loop: CASSLIPGGYYEQYF. DNA of the CDR3: TGTGCCAGCAGCTTAATACCAGGGGGCTACTACGAGCAGTACTTC.